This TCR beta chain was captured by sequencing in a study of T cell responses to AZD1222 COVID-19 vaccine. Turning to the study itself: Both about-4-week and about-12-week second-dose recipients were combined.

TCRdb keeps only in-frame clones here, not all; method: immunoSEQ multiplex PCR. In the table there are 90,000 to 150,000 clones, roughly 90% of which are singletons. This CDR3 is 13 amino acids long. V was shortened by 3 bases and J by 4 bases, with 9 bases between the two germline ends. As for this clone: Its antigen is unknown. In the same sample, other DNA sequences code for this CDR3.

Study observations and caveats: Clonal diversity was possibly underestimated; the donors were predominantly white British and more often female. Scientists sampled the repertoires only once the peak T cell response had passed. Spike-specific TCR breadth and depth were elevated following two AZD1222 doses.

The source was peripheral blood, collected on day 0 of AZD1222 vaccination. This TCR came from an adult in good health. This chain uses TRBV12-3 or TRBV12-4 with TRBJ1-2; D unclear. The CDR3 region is CASSFGSPYGYTF. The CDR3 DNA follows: TGTGCCAGCAGTTTCGGCAGTCCCTATGGCTACACCTTC.